This TCR beta chain comes out of a study of blood T cell repertoires in COVID-19. Study-wide background: COVID-19 samples, acute and convalescent, were from the United States, Italy and Spain. T cells, B-cell-depleted T cells, or PBMCs supplied cDNA or gDNA.

The CDR3 is made up of 14 amino acids. The germline CDR1 and CDR2 sequences are LNHDA and SQIVND (reference sequence). Trimming cost V 5 bases and J 5 bases, with 15 bases left between them. Authors' methods: It was from reference gene primer amplification that nucleated cell counts were estimated. The table came from immunoSEQ multiplex PCR; TCRdb's copy has only in-frame clones and leaves some out. The V and J calls and clone size are taken from that table; D and trimming were inferred from the DNA. This sample has about 200,000 clones, with 65% to 85% found just once. The receptor was isolated from an elderly woman with acute or convalescent COVID-19. Sequences were obtained from peripheral blood. V usage is TRBV19 and J usage is TRBJ1-2; the D gene is possibly TRBD1 (5 bases). The CDR3 region has the DNA TGTGCCAGTAGTGGGCAAGGGGAAGCTTATGGCTACACCTTC. Translating it yields CASSGQGEAYGYTF.